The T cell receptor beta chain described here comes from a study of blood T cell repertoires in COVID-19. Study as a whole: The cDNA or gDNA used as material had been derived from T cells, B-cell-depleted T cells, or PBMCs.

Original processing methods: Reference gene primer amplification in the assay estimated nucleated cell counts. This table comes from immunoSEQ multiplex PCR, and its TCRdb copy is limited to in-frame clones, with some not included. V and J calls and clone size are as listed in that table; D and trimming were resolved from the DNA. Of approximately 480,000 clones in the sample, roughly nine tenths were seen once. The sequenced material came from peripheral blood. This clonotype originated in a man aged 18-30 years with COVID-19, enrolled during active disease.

CDR3 region: CASSYRSFQETQYF. The CDR3 DNA is TGTGCCAGCAGTTACCGAAGCTTTCAAGAGACCCAGTACTTC. The chain is built from TRBV6-5 and TRBJ2-5; D remains unclear. The CDR3 totals 14 residues. Germline V gene data show CDR1 as MNHEY and CDR2 as SVGAGI. Trimming shortened V by 2 bases and J by 2 bases, and 9 bases separated the two germline ends.